The 4 T cell receptor beta chains listed next were all sequenced from one sample in a study of circulating and synovial CD4+ cells in juvenile arthritis. Profiled with immunoSEQ multiplex PCR; TCRdb holds only in-frame clones, not every one. In the table there are 1,300 or so clones, 88% of which are singletons. The sequencing sample was made of HLA-DR+ CD4+ T cells from blood. Subset described: circulating pathogenic-like lymphocytes, sorted as HLA-DR+CD14-CD3+CD4+CD25low/- blood T cells. Receptors originate from a human patient with juvenile idiopathic arthritis. Some clones in this sample may be carry-over from other donors' samples.

V gene TRBV27 combines with J gene TRBJ1-2; 8 bases are a match to TRBD1. Germline assignment: CDR1 MNHEY and CDR2 SMNVEV (reference sequence). The V and J ends lost 6 bases and 4 bases, in that order; junction bases with no gene match: 7. The CDR3 spans 14 residues. In DNA, the CDR3 is TGTGCCAGCAGCCGGACAGGGATAGGCTATGGCTACACCTTC. It translates to CASSRTGIGYGYTF.

The chain is built from TRBV4-2 and TRBJ2-2; TRBD2 is a possible D gene (5 bases). There are 18 residues in the CDR3. The germline V gene has CDR1 LGHNA and CDR2 YNFKEQ. The V gene lost 0 bases and the J gene lost 1 base, with 15 bases spanning the gap. CDR3: CASSQEGSAGRNTGELFF. For the CDR3, the DNA is TGTGCCAGCAGCCAAGAAGGGTCGGCGGGCAGGAACACCGGGGAGCTGTTTTTT.

In this sample, this clone turned up once. This rearrangement joins TRBV28 to TRBJ2-1; no definite D call. Per the germline V gene, CDR1 is MDHEN and CDR2 is SYDVKM. V was trimmed by 2 bases and J by 1 base, leaving 3 bases between them. The CDR3 is 13 residues long. The CDR3 coding sequence is TGTGCCAGCAGTTTACCTTCCTACAATGAGCAGTTCTTC. Its protein is CASSLPSYNEQFF.

The chain couples TRBV29-1 to TRBJ2-3; 13 nucleotides align to TRBD2. This CDR3 comprises 13 residues. Looked up from germline, CDR1 is SQVTM and CDR2 is ANQGSEA. Trimming took 6 bases from V and 6 from J; bases not matched to a gene: 3. The DNA of the CDR3 is TGCAGCGTAGGGACTAGCGGGGTTGATACGCAGTATTTT. This translates into CSVGTSGVDTQYF.